This T cell receptor beta chain was profiled in a study of immune evolution from preneoplasia to lung adenocarcinoma. Measured with immunoSEQ multiplex PCR; TCRdb has only the in-frame clones, and not every one. The sample records 14,000 to 15,000 clones, approximately 77% being singletons. This clone occurred a few times. Its antigen is unidentified. Compared with germline, one end of the junction differs, possibly owing to a read error. The study, taken as a whole, reports: Later-stage lesions seemingly showed higher T cell density and diversity than normal lung.

The CDR3 consists of 13 residues. The V gene's germline CDR1 is SSHAT and CDR2 FNYEAQ (reference sequence). Sequences were obtained from FFPE minimally invasive lung adenocarcinoma tissue. The clonotype originates from a person aged 60 to 80 with lung adenocarcinoma. The J gene is TRBJ2-7, the V gene TRBV7-7; 8 bases fit TRBD1. As DNA, the CDR3 is TGTGCTAGCAGCTTAGGACAGGGCCACGAGCAGTACTTC. Its translation: CASSLGQGHEQYF.